The 5 T cell receptor beta chains below all came from one sample that was sequenced in a study of blood T cell repertoires in COVID-19. Clones were sequenced by immunoSEQ multiplex PCR, and TCRdb holds only the in-frame ones, with some missing. Among about 18,000 clones listed, more than 70% were seen once. Sequencing input: PBMCs or T cells enriched from blood (not recorded which). The receptors were gathered from a woman aged 25 to 45 who had recovered from COVID-19.

V gene TRBV28 combines with J gene TRBJ2-3, with D tentatively TRBD1 (6 bases). V gave up 6 bases and J gave up 1 base, with 17 bases separating them. From germline, CDR1 is MDHEN and CDR2 SYDVKM. The CDR3 totals 16 residues. The CDR3 DNA is TGTGCCAGCAGAAACCCAGGGGATCGTGGCACAGATACGCAGTATTTT. This encodes CASRNPGDRGTDTQYF.

The chain has TRBV7-2 and TRBJ2-1; 9 bases match TRBD1. Germline V gene sequence: CDR1 SGHTA, CDR2 FQGNSA. There are 16 residues in the CDR3. J was trimmed by 7 bases and V by 6 bases; bases with no gene match: 13. CDR3 in amino acids: CASSYPGDRVSNEQFF. The CDR3 bases are TGTGCCAGCAGTTACCCGGGGGACAGGGTTTCAAATGAGCAGTTCTTC.

The gene calls are TRBV19 and TRBJ2-1; the match to TRBD1 covers 7 bases. The CDR3 runs 13 residues. V shed 9 bases, J shed 7 bases, and the junction held 9 bases outside the gene matches. CDR1 LNHDA and CDR2 SQIVND come from the germline V gene (reference sequence). CDR3 sequence: CASSGQSRNEQFF. The CDR3 DNA follows: TGTGCCAGCTCGGGACAGTCTAGGAATGAGCAGTTCTTC. The full variable domain, completed using reference TRBV19 and TRBJ2-1, is DGGITQSPKYLFRKEGQNVTLSCEQNLNHDAMYWYRQDPGQGLRLIYYSQIVNDFQKGDIAEGYSVSREKKESFPLTVTSAQKNPTAFYLCASSGQSRNEQFFGPGTRLTVL.

The chain has TRBV4-2 and TRBJ2-7; 8 bases fit TRBD2. Per the germline V gene, CDR1 is LGHNA and CDR2 is YNFKEQ. There are 16 residues in the CDR3. J lost 3 bases, V lost 0 bases, and 7 bases had no gene match. CDR3 sequence reads: CASSQELTSGFYEQYF. CDR3 nucleotides: TGTGCCAGCAGCCAAGAGTTAACTAGCGGATTCTACGAGCAGTACTTC.

CDR3 sequence reads: CASKGGVNTGELFF. Here the CDR3 DNA reads TGTGCCAGCAAAGGAGGCGTTAACACCGGGGAGCTGTTTTTT. V gene TRBV27 combines with J gene TRBJ2-2, with D possibly being TRBD2 (5 bases). Trimming left V 7 bases short and J 2 bases short, with 11 bases between. The germline V gene has CDR1 MNHEY and CDR2 SMNVEV (reference sequence). The CDR3 has 14 amino acids.